Below, 7 T cell receptor beta chains from the same sample are listed, as sequenced in a study of cytomegalovirus exposure and HLA in healthy donors. Both 60 Vbeta primers and 13 Jbeta primers went into the PCR. This table comes from immunoSEQ multiplex PCR, and its TCRdb copy is limited to in-frame clones, with some not included. The sample contains 150,000 to 200,000 clones, around 86% of which appear only once. The sequencing input was PBMCs. These receptors came from a man aged 50-60 years in good health and CMV-seropositive.

The rearrangement joins TRBV19 to TRBJ1-5; 8 nucleotides line up with TRBD1. This CDR3 is 13 amino acids long. J was trimmed by 3 bases and V by 9 bases; bases with no gene match: 4. Per the germline V gene, CDR1 is LNHDA and CDR2 is SQIVND (reference sequence). The CDR3 loop reads CASWDRYNQPQHF. The CDR3 nucleotides read TGTGCCAGCTGGGACAGGTACAATCAGCCCCAGCATTTT. The whole variable domain, filled in from reference TRBV19 and TRBJ1-5, reads DGGITQSPKYLFRKEGQNVTLSCEQNLNHDAMYWYRQDPGQGLRLIYYSQIVNDFQKGDIAEGYSVSREKKESFPLTVTSAQKNPTAFYLCASWDRYNQPQHFGDGTRLSIL.

As regards this clone: Different DNA sequences within this sample yield the same CDR3. The V call is TRBV7-9, the J call TRBJ1-5; a possible D gene is TRBD1 (6 bases). Trimming took off 4 bases at V and 4 bases at J, with 14 bases between the two ends. CDR1 and CDR2 from the germline V gene are SEHNR and FQNEAQ (reference sequence). This CDR3 contains 15 residues. CDR3: CASSSQGGGNQPQHF. Written as DNA, the CDR3 is TGTGCCAGCAGCTCCCAGGGAGGGGGGAATCAGCCCCAGCATTTT.

This clone was counted a single time. The chain uses TRBV5-6 and TRBJ1-2; 7 positions match TRBD1. CDR3 length equals 14 residues. V gave up 0 bases and J gave up 7 bases; unmatched junction bases: 6. Germline CDR1 is SGHDT and CDR2 is YYEEEE. The CDR3, as DNA: TGTGCCAGCAGCTTGGTGAGGGGGCAACGTGGCTACACCTTC. This translates into CASSLVRGQRGYTF. Looking up the rest from reference TRBV5-6 and TRBJ1-2 gives the full variable domain: DAGVTQSPTHLIKTRGQQVTLRCSPKSGHDTVSWYQQALGQGPQFIFQYYEEEERQRGNFPDRFSGHQFPNYSSELNVNALLLGDSALYLCASSLVRGQRGYTFGSGTRLTVV.

The chain links TRBV5-1 to TRBJ1-1, with D possibly matching TRBD1 (5 bases). The germline V gene encodes CDR1 SGHRS and CDR2 YFSETQ. V was shortened by 0 bases and J by 4 bases, with 13 bases between the two germline ends. The CDR3 has 15 residues. CDR3 nucleotides: TGCGCCAGCAGCTTGGTAGGGGCGGTCGGCACTGAAGCTTTCTTT. This codes for CASSLVGAVGTEAFF.

The rearrangement links TRBV13 to TRBJ2-7; weak D call: TRBD1 (6 bases). Per the germline V gene, CDR1 is PRHDT and CDR2 is FYEKMQ (reference sequence). The CDR3 runs to 13 residues. The V and J ends lost 4 bases and 3 bases respectively, with 10 bases between them. DNA for the CDR3: TGTGCCAGCAGCTCCACGACAGGCTACGAGCAGTACTTC. Its translation: CASSSTTGYEQYF.

The V gene is TRBV5-1, the J gene TRBJ1-6, with no clear D. The CDR3 sequence is 14 residues long. Per germline, CDR1 SGHRS and CDR2 YFSETQ. V was pared by 0 bases and J by 8 bases, with 9 bases between. The CDR3 region has the DNA TGCGCCAGCAGCTTGGCCCCTCGGGATTCACCCCTCCACTTT. It specifies CASSLAPRDSPLHF.

This chain links TRBV7-9 with TRBJ2-7, with TRBD1 matching over 9 bases. This CDR3 comprises 15 residues. Germline trimming cut 7 bases from V and 5 bases from J; bases unmatched to any gene: 12. Germline V gives CDR1 SEHNR, CDR2 FQNEAQ (reference sequence). The CDR3 nucleotides are TGTGCCAGCATCCCCCCAGGGACAGGGCATAACGAGCAGTACTTC. Translating it yields CASIPPGTGHNEQYF.